Listed here are 16 T cell receptor beta chains from one sample, sequenced in a study of post-analysis software for immune sequencing data. Study-wide points: With TRBV5-6, TRBV5-1 and TRBV20-1 included, about five TRBV segments were more frequent in patients than in controls.

These receptors have no known antigen. TCR beta libraries were prepared from cDNA with unique molecular identifiers. TCRdb called the PCR reads again in MiXCR, with one record for every CDR3 protein. The sample includes hundreds of thousands of distinct CDR3 sequences, roughly 27% of them seen just once. Sequencing used blood. Receptor source: a girl aged 10-17 years with multiple sclerosis.

The rearrangement uses TRBV5-1 and TRBJ2-1; unclear D gene. Germline CDR1 is SGHRS and CDR2 is YFSETQ. V lost 3 bases and J 0 bases, leaving 10 bases between the germline ends. The CDR3 loop spans 15 amino acids. In DNA, the CDR3 is TGCGCCAGCAGCTCGGTGCGGAACTCCTACAATGAGCAGTTCTTC. This encodes CASSSVRNSYNEQFF.

This clonotype turned up a few times. This chain joins TRBV5-1 and TRBJ1-5, with 9 bases identical to TRBD1. V gave up 4 bases and J gave up 5 bases; unmatched junction bases: 7. Germline CDR1 reads SGHRS; CDR2 reads YFSETQ. There are 15 residues in the CDR3. The CDR3 DNA is TGCGCCAGCAGCCTAGGGGACAGGGTTGATCAGCCCCAGCATTTT. It specifies CASSLGDRVDQPQHF. The whole variable domain, filled in from reference TRBV5-1 and TRBJ1-5, reads KAGVTQTPRYLIKTRGQQVTLSCSPISGHRSVSWYQQTPGQGLQFLFEYFSETQRNKGNFPGRFSGRQFSNSRSEMNVSTLELGDSALYLCASSLGDRVDQPQHFGDGTRLSIL.

The CDR3 is CSAKIKGASSTDTQYF. The CDR3 nucleotides read TGCAGCGCAAAAATCAAGGGGGCTTCTAGCACAGATACGCAGTATTTT. The rearrangement joins TRBV20-1 to TRBJ2-3, with 7 bases aligning to TRBD1. Germline V lookup: CDR1 DFQATT, CDR2 SNEGSKA (reference sequence). The length of the CDR3 is 16 residues.

This clonotype was seen a few times. The J gene is TRBJ2-7, the V gene TRBV4-1; no reliable D call. This CDR3 is 14 amino acids long. Germline V CDR1 and CDR2: MGHRA, YSYEKL. Trimming pared 0 bases from V and 3 bases from J, leaving 9 bases between. This CDR3 reads CASSQDLQSYEQYF. In nucleotides, the CDR3 is TGCGCCAGCAGCCAAGATTTACAGAGCTACGAGCAGTACTTC.

The rearrangement joins TRBV6-5 to TRBJ1-1, with 8 bases identical to TRBD1. The length of the CDR3 is 14 residues. J was trimmed by 3 bases and V by 5 bases; bases with no gene match: 5. The germline V gene encodes CDR1 MNHEY and CDR2 SVGAGI. CDR3 nucleotide sequence: TGTGCCAGCAGTCGAAGGACAGGGTACACTGAAGCTTTCTTT. Protein: CASSRRTGYTEAFF.

The sample holds a few counts of this clonotype. The chain joins TRBV6-5 to TRBJ2-2; 9 positions match TRBD2. The CDR3 is made up of 13 amino acids. CDR1 MNHEY and CDR2 SVGAGI come from the germline V gene. After removal of 5 bases from V and 14 bases from J, the junction contained 9 bases not matched to a gene. The CDR3 protein is CASSHRLAETLFF. CDR3 DNA sequence: TGTGCCAGCAGTCACCGACTAGCGGAGACCCTGTTTTTT.

This clonotype was seen more than once but under ten times. V and J are TRBV20-1 and TRBJ1-5; the D gene is possibly TRBD1 (6 bases). Per the germline V gene, CDR1 is DFQATT and CDR2 is SNEGSKA (reference sequence). CDR3 length: 15 residues. Between the trimmed V and J ends, which lost 6 bases and 7 bases, there was a span of 22 bases. CDR3 coding DNA: TGCAGTGCCCCGAAGGGGGTTGGGAAAGGACAGCCCCAGCATTTT. Translation: CSAPKGVGKGQPQHF.

The rearrangement uses TRBV4-1 and TRBJ1-1; D ambiguous. Deletions cut 1 base from V and 0 bases from J, with 12 bases between. There are 16 residues in the CDR3. The germline V gene has CDR1 MGHRA and CDR2 YSYEKL. CDR3 residues: CASSQGRWELNTEAFF. In nucleotides, the CDR3 is TGCGCCAGCAGCCAAGGCCGATGGGAGCTGAACACTGAAGCTTTCTTT.

This clonotype was picked up one time. The chain has TRBV6-5 and TRBJ1-5; D call uncertain. The V and J ends lost 4 bases and 11 bases respectively, with 18 bases between them. Germline V CDR1 and CDR2: MNHEY, SVGAGI. The CDR3 runs 14 residues. CDR3 in amino acids: CASSSRTRPMAQHF. CDR3 bases: TGTGCCAGCAGTTCTCGGACGCGTCCAATGGCCCAGCATTTT.

CDR3: CSVRQGTYNEQYF. In DNA form, the CDR3 reads TGCAGCGTTAGACAGGGCACCTACAATGAGCAGTACTTC. The rearrangement links TRBV29-1 to TRBJ2-1; 7 bases are shared with TRBD1. TRBJ2-7 matches the DNA end more closely, so the J call is doubtful. This CDR3 contains 13 residues. The germline V gene has CDR1 SQVTM and CDR2 ANQGSEA.

Remarks on this clonotype: The conserved closing phenylalanine or tryptophan is absent in this CDR3, likely reflecting a read error. The genes are TRBV14 and TRBJ2-5; 10 positions match TRBD2. Germline lookup yields CDR1 SGHDN and CDR2 FVKESK. The CDR3 is 16 amino acids. V was clipped by 0 bases and J by 5 bases; unmatched bases: 6. This chain's CDR3 is CASSQDASGSRETQYL. CDR3 sequence (DNA): TGTGCCAGCAGCCAAGATGCTAGCGGGAGTCGCGAGACCCAGTACTTA.

The chain couples TRBV20-1 to TRBJ2-5; D is uncertain. V shed 5 bases and J shed 0 bases, with 13 bases lying between them. There are 14 residues in the CDR3. The germline V gene encodes CDR1 DFQATT and CDR2 SNEGSKA (reference sequence). In DNA form, the CDR3 reads TGCAGTGCTTACCCAAACTACGACCAAGAGACCCAGTACTTC. The encoded protein is CSAYPNYDQETQYF.

The genes are TRBV27 and TRBJ1-2; perhaps TRBD1 as D (5 bases). Per germline, CDR1 MNHEY and CDR2 SMNVEV (reference sequence). V was trimmed by 4 bases and J by 7 bases, leaving 19 bases between them. The length of the CDR3 is 15 residues. The chain's CDR3 is CASSSARDGRSGYTF. The CDR3 DNA follows: TGTGCCAGCAGTTCAGCCAGGGACGGACGTAGTGGCTACACCTTC.

This clonotype was observed a few times. The chain links TRBV7-9 to TRBJ2-5; no firm D call. The CDR3 length is 17 residues. Germline CDR1 is SEHNR and CDR2 is FQNEAQ (reference sequence). Trimming took off 5 bases at V and 1 base at J, with 20 bases between the two ends. The CDR3 DNA follows: TGTGCCAGCAGCCAACTCCCCGACCGTTGGCGCCAAGAGACCCAGTACTTC. It encodes CASSQLPDRWRQETQYF.

The chain employs TRBV20-1 and TRBJ2-2, with TRBD2 matching 13 bases. After removal of 6 bases from V and 6 bases from J, the junction contained 10 bases not matched to a gene. The CDR3 totals 16 residues. CDR1 and CDR2 from the germline V gene are DFQATT and SNEGSKA (reference sequence). DNA for the CDR3: TGCAGTGCCGGACTAGCGGGGGTCAGAGGGGCCGGGGAGCTGTTTTTT. It is translated as CSAGLAGVRGAGELFF.

The rearrangement uses TRBV6-1 and TRBJ2-1, with D perhaps matching TRBD1 (6 bases). The length of the CDR3 is 15 residues. With 4 bases removed from V and 12 bases from J, the gap between germline ends came to 22 bases. The germline CDR1 and CDR2 sequences are MNHNS and SASEGT. The CDR3: CASSAQTGLPTGQFF. As DNA, the CDR3 is TGTGCCAGCAGTGCACAAACAGGGTTACCAACAGGGCAGTTCTTC.